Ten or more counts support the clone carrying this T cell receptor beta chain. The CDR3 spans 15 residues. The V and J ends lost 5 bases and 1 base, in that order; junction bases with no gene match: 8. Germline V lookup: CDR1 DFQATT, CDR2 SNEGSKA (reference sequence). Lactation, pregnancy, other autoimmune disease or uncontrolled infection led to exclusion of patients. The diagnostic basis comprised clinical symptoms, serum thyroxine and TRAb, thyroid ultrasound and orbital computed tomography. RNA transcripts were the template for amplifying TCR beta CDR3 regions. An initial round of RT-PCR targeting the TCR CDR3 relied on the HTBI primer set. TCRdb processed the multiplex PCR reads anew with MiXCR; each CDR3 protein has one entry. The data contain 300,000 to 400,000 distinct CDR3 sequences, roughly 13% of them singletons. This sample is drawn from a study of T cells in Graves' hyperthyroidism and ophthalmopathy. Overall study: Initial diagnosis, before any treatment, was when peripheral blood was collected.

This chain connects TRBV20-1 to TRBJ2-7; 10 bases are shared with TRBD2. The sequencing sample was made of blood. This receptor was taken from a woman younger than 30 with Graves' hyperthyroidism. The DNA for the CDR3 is TGCAGTGCTTCCTCGACTAGCGGGCTATCCTACGAGCAGTACTTC. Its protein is CSASSTSGLSYEQYF.